This TCR beta chain was sequenced for a study of T cells after yellow fever vaccination. Germline CDR1 reads KGHSH; CDR2 reads LQKENI. The CDR3 has 14 residues. V was pared by 3 bases and J by 6 bases, with 15 bases between. TCRdb reanalysed the 5' RACE reads using MiXCR and keeps one entry per CDR3 protein. The table includes 300,000 to 400,000 distinct CDR3 sequences, more than 5.5% detected once. This sample comprised PBMCs, obtained 5 days after the yellow fever booster vaccination. The TCR was taken from a man younger than 40 who received the YFV17D yellow fever vaccine. This rearrangement joins TRBV18 to TRBJ2-7, with D perhaps matching TRBD1 (6 bases). Written as DNA, the CDR3 is TGTGCCAGCTCACCCCCGCCCGGCAGGGGCGAGCAGTACTTC. Encoded protein: CASSPPPGRGEQYF.